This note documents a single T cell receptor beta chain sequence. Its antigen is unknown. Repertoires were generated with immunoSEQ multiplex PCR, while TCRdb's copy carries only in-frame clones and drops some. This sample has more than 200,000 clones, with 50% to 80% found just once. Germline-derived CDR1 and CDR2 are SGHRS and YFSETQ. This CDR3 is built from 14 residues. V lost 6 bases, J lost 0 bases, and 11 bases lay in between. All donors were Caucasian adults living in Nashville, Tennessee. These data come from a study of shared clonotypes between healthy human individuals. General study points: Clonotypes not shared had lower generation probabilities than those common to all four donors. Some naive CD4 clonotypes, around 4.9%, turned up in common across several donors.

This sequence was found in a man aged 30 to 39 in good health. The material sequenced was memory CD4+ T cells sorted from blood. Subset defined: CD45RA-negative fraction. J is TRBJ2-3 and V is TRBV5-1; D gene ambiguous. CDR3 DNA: TGCGCCAGCAATGTGGGGTTTAGCACAGATACGCAGTATTTT. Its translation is CASNVGFSTDTQYF.